This paragraph reports one T cell receptor (beta chain). Its specific antigen is unknown. Base qualities were left out, and no much larger clone turns up one base away. Receptors were amplified or captured by RACE. The instrument given in TCRdb is NextSeq 500. Library preparation attached unique molecular identifiers to individual cDNA molecules for quantitative, reproducible TCR counting. The paper's data handling went like this. Samples had a median of around 92,000 TCRs, with a range from roughly 23,224 to 750,000. The Decombinator software suite was used to annotate the V, J and CDR3 of the TCR reads. For PS versus PT1 abundance plots, all samples were subsampled to the same number of TCRs (28,000). TCRs were defined as expanded if absent before sensitization and observed at least eight times at the 2-week time point. TCRdb handled the public reads itself, with Q25 trimming in fastp and clone calling in MiXCR, and kept productive beta chains. Each record represents a unique CDR3 protein, reported with the most common genes and DNA among its rows. The V and J calls shown here were made by TCRdb, not taken from the authors' results. The sample table records 85,000 to 95,000 distinct CDR3 sequences; around 8.8% of these occur just once. The top ten constitute 2.5% to 3% of the sample.

The time point label, read with the paper, signifies: healthy volunteer bleed at 2 weeks. Total RNA was extracted from unfractionated whole blood collected in Tempus Blood RNA tubes. Four or five healthy volunteers served as TCR sequencing controls and were bled at day 0, 2 weeks and 6 weeks. In the germline V gene (reference sequence), CDR1 corresponds to LNHDA and CDR2 to SQIVND. Trimming removed 5 bases from V and 4 bases from J, leaving 14 bases between the germline ends. The CDR3 holds 15 amino acids from the cysteine to the phenylalanine. The entry retains the CDR3 DNA only, 45 bases that are in frame from base 1. This sample is part of a study of human T cells and chemical hapten exposure (dated by TCRdb to the early 2020s). About the study as a whole: The libraries were sequenced as a pool, and the TCR yield per sample differed mostly because of small variations in library volumes within the pool. This study followed changes in the peripheral blood TCR repertoire in vivo during primary and secondary sensitization of alopecia patients to the hapten diphenylcyclopropenone (DPC). Both TCR alpha and TCR beta chains were sequenced from each blood RNA sample. Broad study findings and their caveats: Repeated subsampling changed both the strength of the expansion versus patch-test correlation and the threshold at which that correlation became significant. DPC sensitization did not change how many TCRs were above 1 in 1000 frequency, and no evidence was found of alterations in global repertoire structure.

The chain is encoded by TRBV19 joined to TRBJ1-4, with the D gene too uncertain to name. This TCR was recovered from a female donor in good health. Some clones in this sample may be carry-over from other donors' samples. Material for sequencing was whole blood. The sequence in DNA is TGTGCCAGTAGTTTCCCAGGCCTGTTTAATGAAAAACTGTTTTTT. Its amino acids are CASSFPGLFNEKLFF.